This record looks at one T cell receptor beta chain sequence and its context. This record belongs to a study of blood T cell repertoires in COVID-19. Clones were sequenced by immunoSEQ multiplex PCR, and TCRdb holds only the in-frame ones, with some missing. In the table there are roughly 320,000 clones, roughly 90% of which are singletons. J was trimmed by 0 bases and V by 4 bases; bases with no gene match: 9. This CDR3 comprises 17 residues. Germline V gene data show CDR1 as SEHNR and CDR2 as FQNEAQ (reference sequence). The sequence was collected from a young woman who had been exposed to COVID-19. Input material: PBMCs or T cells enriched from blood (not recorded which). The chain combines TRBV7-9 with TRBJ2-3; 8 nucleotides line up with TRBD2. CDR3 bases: TGTGCCAGCAGCTCATTAGCGGCGGGGGGCAGCACAGATACGCAGTATTTT. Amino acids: CASSSLAAGGSTDTQYF.